The 17 T cell receptor beta chains listed next were all sequenced from one sample in a study of blood T cell repertoires in COVID-19. TCRdb's table, derived via immunoSEQ multiplex PCR, lists solely in-frame clones and lacks some. The top ten clones hold under 2.5% of a sample with some 250,000 clones, approximately 85% of them seen once. The specimen was PBMCs or T cells enriched from blood (not recorded which). The receptors were sampled from a woman between 50 and 59 years old who had recovered from COVID-19.

This rearrangement joins TRBV28 to TRBJ1-1; D is ambiguous. Deletions cut 3 bases from V and 4 bases from J, with 18 bases between. CDR1 and CDR2 from the germline V gene are MDHEN and SYDVKM. The CDR3 runs to 16 residues. CDR3 amino acids: CASSFQTPRMATEAFF. For the CDR3, the DNA is TGTGCCAGCAGTTTCCAAACCCCTCGTATGGCCACTGAAGCTTTCTTT.

J is TRBJ2-5 and V is TRBV7-8; 9 nucleotides align to TRBD1. This CDR3 contains 19 residues. J gave up 2 bases and V 1 base, and 14 bases lay outside the gene matches. CDR1 is SGHVS and CDR2 is FQNEAQ in the germline V gene. CDR3 nucleotides: TGTGCCAGCAGCTTAGGCCCCGGGACAGGGCCCTCTATACAAGAGACCCAGTACTTC. It is translated as CASSLGPGTGPSIQETQYF. Looking up the rest from reference TRBV7-8 and TRBJ2-5 gives the full variable domain: GAGVSQSPRYKVAKRGQDVALRCDPISGHVSLFWYQQALGQGPEFLTYFQNEAQLDKSGLPSDRFFAERPEGSVSTLKIQRTQQEDSAVYLCASSLGPGTGPSIQETQYFGPGTRLLVL.

The chain joins TRBV15 to TRBJ2-4, with no clear D. Germline lookup yields CDR1 LNHNV and CDR2 YYDKDF (reference sequence). Trimming cost V 7 bases and J 5 bases, with 21 bases left between them. The CDR3 has 16 amino acids. CDR3 in amino acids: CATKKDLTIGENIQYF. The CDR3 DNA reads TGTGCCACCAAGAAGGATCTGACCATTGGAGAAAACATTCAGTACTTC.

To note about this clone: Compared with germline, one end of the junction differs, possibly owing to a read error. The gene calls are TRBV11-2 and TRBJ1-4, with a weak D call TRBD1 (5 bases). CDR3 length equals 15 residues. CDR1 is SGHAT and CDR2 is FQNNGV in the germline V gene. CDR3: CASSLEGRGNEKLFF. In DNA, the CDR3 is TGTGCCAGCAGCCTAGAAGGACGGGGGAATGAAAAACTGTTTTTT.

The rearrangement joins TRBV19 to TRBJ2-7; D is unclear. V shed 4 bases and J shed 0 bases, with 10 bases lying between them. This CDR3 comprises 14 residues. The germline gives CDR1 LNHDA, CDR2 SQIVND (reference sequence). The CDR3 DNA sequence: TGTGCCAGTAGTAAACAGCTGACCTCCTACGAGCAGTACTTC. Encoded protein: CASSKQLTSYEQYF.

This clone was seen a single time. This chain connects TRBV5-6 to TRBJ1-4; tentatively, D is TRBD1 (6 bases). CDR3 length equals 15 residues. V was cut by 4 bases and J by 7 bases, with 17 bases left in between. Germline V gene lookup returns CDR1 SGHDT and CDR2 YYEEEE. In nucleotides, the CDR3 is TGTGCCAGCAGCGGACTCATTGGGGGCAGTGAAAAACTGTTTTTT. The encoded protein is CASSGLIGGSEKLFF.

This chain links TRBV7-3 with TRBJ2-3; D may be TRBD2 (6 bases). The CDR3 is 14 residues long. Germline V gene lookup returns CDR1 SGHTA and CDR2 FQGTGA. With 2 bases removed from V and 6 bases from J, the gap between germline ends came to 12 bases. CDR3: CASSLRGRPDTQYF. CDR3 DNA: TGTGCCAGCAGCTTACGTGGGAGGCCCGATACGCAGTATTTT.

The chain employs TRBV19 and TRBJ2-1; the D is unclear. This CDR3 has 16 amino acids. Germline lookup yields CDR1 LNHDA and CDR2 SQIVND (reference sequence). With 0 bases removed from V and 8 bases from J, the gap between germline ends came to 17 bases. The CDR3 is CASSIDQTLVRDEQFF. CDR3 DNA sequence: TGTGCCAGTAGTATAGATCAGACACTGGTGCGAGATGAGCAGTTCTTC. Complete variable domain (other parts from reference TRBV19 and TRBJ2-1): DGGITQSPKYLFRKEGQNVTLSCEQNLNHDAMYWYRQDPGQGLRLIYYSQIVNDFQKGDIAEGYSVSREKKESFPLTVTSAQKNPTAFYLCASSIDQTLVRDEQFFGPGTRLTVL.

The chain carries TRBV5-1 and TRBJ2-1; D is possibly TRBD1 (6 bases). The CDR3 is 14 residues long. Trimming stripped 2 bases from V and 2 bases from J, with 8 bases between. CDR1 and CDR2 from the germline V gene are SGHRS and YFSETQ. The CDR3 DNA reads as TGCGCCAGCAGCTTTCAGGGGACCTACAATGAGCAGTTCTTC. This codes for CASSFQGTYNEQFF. Drawing the rest from reference TRBV5-1 and TRBJ2-1, the complete variable domain is KAGVTQTPRYLIKTRGQQVTLSCSPISGHRSVSWYQQTPGQGLQFLFEYFSETQRNKGNFPGRFSGRQFSNSRSEMNVSTLELGDSALYLCASSFQGTYNEQFFGPGTRLTVL.

The rearrangement uses TRBV5-1 and TRBJ2-7; 7 bases align to TRBD2. V dropped 4 bases and J dropped 1; count of bases not matched to a gene: 8. Germline loops: CDR1 SGHRS, CDR2 YFSETQ. This CDR3 has 15 amino acids. This CDR3 reads CASSGGSGLSYEQYF. CDR3 coding DNA: TGCGCCAGCAGCGGGGGATCGGGACTATCCTACGAGCAGTACTTC. The whole variable domain, filled in from reference TRBV5-1 and TRBJ2-7, reads KAGVTQTPRYLIKTRGQQVTLSCSPISGHRSVSWYQQTPGQGLQFLFEYFSETQRNKGNFPGRFSGRQFSNSRSEMNVSTLELGDSALYLCASSGGSGLSYEQYFGPGTRLTVT.

The V and J genes are TRBV12-3 or TRBV12-4 and TRBJ1-4; no firm D call. The CDR3 is 13 residues long. V was trimmed by 3 bases and J by 10 bases, leaving 12 bases between them. CDR3 sequence (DNA): TGTGCCAGCAGTTTCGCCAATAACGGAAAACTGTTTTTT. It codes for CASSFANNGKLFF.

This clone has only a few counts. The V gene is TRBV6-1, the J gene TRBJ1-4; D ambiguous. This CDR3 comprises 17 residues. Germline values: CDR1 MNHNS, CDR2 SASEGT. With 4 bases removed from V and 0 bases from J, the gap between germline ends came to 15 bases. CDR3 in amino acids: CASSGGPAGATNEKLFF. CDR3 sequence (DNA): TGTGCCAGCAGTGGGGGTCCAGCCGGGGCAACTAATGAAAAACTGTTTTTT.

The chain uses TRBV29-1 and TRBJ2-7; tentatively, D is TRBD2 (5 bases). The CDR3 is made up of 15 amino acids. V was pared by 2 bases and J by 2 bases, with 16 bases between. The germline V gene encodes CDR1 SQVTM and CDR2 ANQGSEA. CDR3 nucleotides: TGCAGCGTTGAATTACCAACTCCACTAGCCTACGAGCAGTACTTC. Encoded protein: CSVELPTPLAYEQYF.

This clone is a singleton in its sample. This sequence joins TRBV7-9 and TRBJ2-7, with D uncertain. CDR1 and CDR2 (germline): SEHNR, FQNEAQ (reference sequence). Between the trimmed V and J ends, which lost 5 bases and 4 bases, there was a span of 9 bases. CDR3 length: 12 amino acids. The DNA of the CDR3 is TGTGCCAGCAGCCCTTACTCATACGAGCAGTACTTC. Encoded protein: CASSPYSYEQYF.

The rearrangement joins TRBV28 to TRBJ1-5; D remains ambiguous. This CDR3 is built from 11 residues. The V gene lost 0 bases and the J gene lost 13 bases, with 7 bases spanning the gap. Germline loops: CDR1 MDHEN, CDR2 SYDVKM. The CDR3 reads CASSLWVDQHF. The CDR3 coding sequence is TGTGCCAGCAGTTTATGGGTAGATCAGCATTTT.

Concerning this clone itself: Other DNA variants within this sample encode the same CDR3. The V call is TRBV18, the J call TRBJ2-3; D ambiguous. Trimming pared 3 bases from V and 0 bases from J, leaving 4 bases between. This CDR3 comprises 13 residues. The germline V gene encodes CDR1 KGHSH and CDR2 LQKENI. CDR3 bases: TGTGCCAGCTCACCCCCGAGCACAGATACGCAGTATTTT. Residues: CASSPPSTDTQYF.

The J gene is TRBJ2-6, the V gene TRBV27, with D tentatively TRBD2 (5 bases). Trimming took off 3 bases at V and 0 bases at J, with 9 bases between the two ends. This CDR3 has 16 amino acids. CDR1 is MNHEY and CDR2 is SMNVEV in the germline V gene (reference sequence). The CDR3, as DNA: TGTGCCAGCAGTTTTTTCGGGATCTCTGGGGCCAACGTCCTGACTTTC. Translation: CASSFFGISGANVLTF.